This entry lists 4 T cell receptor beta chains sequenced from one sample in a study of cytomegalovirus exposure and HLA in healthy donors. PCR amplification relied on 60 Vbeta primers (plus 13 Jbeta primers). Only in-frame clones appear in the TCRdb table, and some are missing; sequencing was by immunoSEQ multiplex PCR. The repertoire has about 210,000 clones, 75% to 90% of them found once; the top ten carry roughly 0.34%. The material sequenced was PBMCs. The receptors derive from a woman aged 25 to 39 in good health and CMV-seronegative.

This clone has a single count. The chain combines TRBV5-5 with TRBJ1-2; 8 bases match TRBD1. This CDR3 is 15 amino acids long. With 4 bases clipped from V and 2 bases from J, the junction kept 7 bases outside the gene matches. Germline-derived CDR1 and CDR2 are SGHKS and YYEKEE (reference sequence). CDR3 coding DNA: TGTGCCAGCAGCCCCGGACAGGGTGGGAACTATGGCTACACCTTC. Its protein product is CASSPGQGGNYGYTF.

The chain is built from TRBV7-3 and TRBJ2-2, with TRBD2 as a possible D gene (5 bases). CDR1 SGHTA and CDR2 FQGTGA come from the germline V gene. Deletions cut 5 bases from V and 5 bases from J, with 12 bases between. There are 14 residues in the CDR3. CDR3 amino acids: CASSPSRDTGELFF. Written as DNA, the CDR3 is TGTGCCAGCAGCCCCTCTCGGGATACCGGGGAGCTGTTTTTT.

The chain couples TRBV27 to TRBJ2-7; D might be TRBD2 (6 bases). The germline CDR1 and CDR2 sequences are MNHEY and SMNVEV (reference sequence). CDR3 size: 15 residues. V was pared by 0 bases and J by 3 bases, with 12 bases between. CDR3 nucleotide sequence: TGTGCCAGCAGTTTATCGCGGGGACCGTTCTACGAGCAGTACTTC. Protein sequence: CASSLSRGPFYEQYF.

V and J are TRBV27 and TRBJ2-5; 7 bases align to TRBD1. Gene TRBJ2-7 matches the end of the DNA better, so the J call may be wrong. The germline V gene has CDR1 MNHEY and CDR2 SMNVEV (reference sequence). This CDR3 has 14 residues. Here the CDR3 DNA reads TGTGCCAGCAGTTCCTTAGACAGGGCGGGCGAGCAGTACTTC. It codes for CASSSLDRAGEQYF.